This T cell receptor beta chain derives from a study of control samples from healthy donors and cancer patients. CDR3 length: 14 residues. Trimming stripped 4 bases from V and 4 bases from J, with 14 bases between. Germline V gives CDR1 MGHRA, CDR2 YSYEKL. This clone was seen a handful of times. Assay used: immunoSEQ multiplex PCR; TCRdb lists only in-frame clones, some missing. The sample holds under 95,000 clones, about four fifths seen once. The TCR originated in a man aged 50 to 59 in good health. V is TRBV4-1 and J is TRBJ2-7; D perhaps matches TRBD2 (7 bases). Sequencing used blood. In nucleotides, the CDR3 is TGCGCCAGCAGCCTATCCGGGGGGCGGTACGAGCAGTACTTC. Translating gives CASSLSGGRYEQYF.